A selection of T cell receptor beta chains follows, all from one sample in a study of T-cell reconstitution after alpha-beta-depleted transplantation in children. One entry per CDR3 protein results from TCRdb running MiXCR on the PCR reads. The sample yields about a million distinct CDR3 sequences, under 30% seen once. The sequencing here drew on PBMCs, mostly from graft donor cells, taken 360 days after TCRalphabeta/CD19-depleted stem cell transplant. The receptors shown here come from a boy younger than two who had a stem cell transplant for SCID, so the T cells may come from the graft donor. The CDR3 runs from the conserved cysteine through the conserved F or W. The D gene is left open where the match is weak. Rows give clone size only sometimes, using once, few, many, or a class for an expanded clone.

j_call d_call clone_size v_call cdr3_aa cdr3_nt
TRBJ1-4 . . TRBV15 CATSGAFRGTNEKLFF TGTGCCACCAGCGGAGCATTCAGGGGCACTAATGAAAAACTGTTTTTT
TRBJ2-7 . . TRBV5-1 CASYSEYSYEQYF TGCGCCAGCTATAGCGAATATTCCTACGAGCAGTACTTC
TRBJ2-1 . few TRBV5-1 CASSSRRCEQFF TGCGCCAGCAGCTCAAGAAGGTGTGAGCAGTTCTTC
TRBJ2-3 . few TRBV3-1 CASSSRLPTDTQYF TGTGCCAGCAGCTCCCGGCTTCCCACAGATACGCAGTATTTT
TRBJ2-3 . . TRBV11-2 CASSLGGNADTQYF TGTGCCAGCAGCTTAGGGGGGAACGCAGATACGCAGTATTTT
TRBJ2-7 . few TRBV28 CASSHLAPYEQYF TGTGCCAGCAGTCATCTTGCCCCTTACGAGCAGTACTTC
TRBJ1-1 TRBD1 many TRBV12-3/TRBV12-4 CASSSDRVEAFF TGTGCCAGCAGTTCCGACAGGGTCGAAGCTTTCTTT
TRBJ2-5 . . TRBV30 CAWSGAVQETQYF TGTGCCTGGAGTGGGGCGGTGCAAGAGACCCAGTACTTC
TRBJ2-1 . few TRBV9 CASSVAASSYNEQFF TGTGCCAGCAGCGTAGCAGCGAGCTCCTACAATGAGCAGTTCTTC
TRBJ2-1 . few TRBV5-1 CASSFGRGSWLDEQFF TGCGCCAGCAGCTTCGGTCGGGGGAGCTGGTTAGATGAGCAGTTCTTC
TRBJ1-5 . many TRBV12-3/TRBV12-4 CASSLAYQPQHF TGTGCCAGCAGTTTAGCGTATCAGCCCCAGCATTTT
TRBJ2-3 . . TRBV4-1 CASSQERYLDTQYF TGCGCCAGCAGCCAGGAGCGGTATCTAGATACGCAGTATTTT
TRBJ2-1 . . TRBV28 CATNPGYNEQFF TGTGCCACCAACCCAGGGTACAATGAGCAGTTCTTC
TRBJ1-1 . . TRBV2 CASSGEVNTEAFF TGTGCCAGCAGTGGGGAGGTGAACACTGAAGCTTTCTTT
TRBJ2-7 . few TRBV2 CASRDRQIRYEQYF TGTGCCAGCAGGGACAGACAGATTCGATACGAGCAGTACTTC
TRBJ2-1 TRBD2 . TRBV9 CASSVRLAGADYNEQFF TGTGCCAGCAGCGTACGGCTAGCGGGGGCCGACTACAATGAGCAGTTCTTC
TRBJ2-3 . . TRBV5-6 CASSSPRVLQDTQYF TGTGCCAGCAGCTCCCCCCGGGTCCTACAAGATACGCAGTATTTT
TRBJ2-2 . few TRBV7-2 CASSLYEGWNTGELFF TGTGCCAGCAGCTTATATGAGGGTTGGAACACCGGGGAGCTGTTTTTT
TRBJ2-7 TRBD1 . TRBV27 CASSSRTGRDYEQYF TGTGCCAGCAGTTCCCGGACAGGACGAGACTACGAGCAGTACTTC
TRBJ2-1 . few TRBV7-2 CASSLLGPLNEQFF TGTGCCAGCAGCTTACTGGGACCCCTCAATGAGCAGTTCTTC
TRBJ1-4 . few TRBV5-1 CATLCNREANEKLFF TGCGCCACCCTATGTAATAGGGAAGCTAATGAAAAACTGTTTTTT
TRBJ2-7 . . TRBV7-2 CASSWGGRYEQYF TGTGCCAGCAGTTGGGGGGGGCGATACGAGCAGTACTTC
TRBJ1-1 . . TRBV2 CASRFRGENTEAFF TGTGCCAGCAGATTCAGGGGAGAGAACACTGAAGCTTTCTTT
TRBJ2-6 . many TRBV6-2/TRBV6-3 CASSYSRWLNHSGANVLTF TGTGCCAGCAGTTACTCGAGGTGGCTAAACCACTCTGGGGCCAACGTCCTGACTTTC
TRBJ1-4 . . TRBV11-2 CASSLGRTEKLFF TGTGCCAGCAGCTTAGGACGGACTGAAAAACTGTTTTTT
TRBJ2-7 TRBD2 . TRBV3-1 CASSQLAGGRPFYEQYF TGTGCCAGCAGCCAATTAGCGGGGGGCCGACCTTTCTACGAGCAGTACTTC
TRBJ2-1 . . TRBV12-3/TRBV12-4 CASSLWGLGEQFF TGTGCCAGCAGCCTTTGGGGCCTTGGGGAGCAGTTCTTC
TRBJ1-5 . . TRBV20-1 CSAKGQSNQPQHF TGCAGTGCAAAAGGACAGAGCAATCAGCCCCAGCATTTT
TRBJ2-1 . few TRBV6-2/TRBV6-3 CASSSLASGEQFF TGTGCCAGCAGTTCGCTCGCATCGGGTGAGCAGTTCTTC
TRBJ1-1 . . TRBV29-1 CSVEGLHTEAFF TGCAGCGTTGAAGGGTTGCACACTGAAGCTTTCTTT
TRBJ2-7 . . TRBV6-1 CASMDLGEQYF TGTGCCAGCATGGACCTTGGCGAGCAGTACTTC